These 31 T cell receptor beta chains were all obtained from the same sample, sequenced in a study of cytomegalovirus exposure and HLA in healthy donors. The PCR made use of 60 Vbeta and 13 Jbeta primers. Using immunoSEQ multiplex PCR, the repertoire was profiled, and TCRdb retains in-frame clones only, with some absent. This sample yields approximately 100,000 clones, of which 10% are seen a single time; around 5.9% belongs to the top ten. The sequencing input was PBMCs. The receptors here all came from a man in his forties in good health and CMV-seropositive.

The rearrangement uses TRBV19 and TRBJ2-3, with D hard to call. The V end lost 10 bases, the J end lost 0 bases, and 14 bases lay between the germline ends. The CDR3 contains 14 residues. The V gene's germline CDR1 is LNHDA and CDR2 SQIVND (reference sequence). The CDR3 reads CATKEAASTDTQYF. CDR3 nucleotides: TGTGCCACCAAAGAGGCGGCCAGCACAGATACGCAGTATTTT.

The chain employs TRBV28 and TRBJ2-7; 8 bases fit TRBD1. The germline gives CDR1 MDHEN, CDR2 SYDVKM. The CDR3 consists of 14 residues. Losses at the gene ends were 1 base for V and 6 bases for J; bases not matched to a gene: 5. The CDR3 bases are TGTGCCAGCAGTTTATCGGGCAGGGGGCGCGAGCAGTACTTC. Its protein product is CASSLSGRGREQYF.

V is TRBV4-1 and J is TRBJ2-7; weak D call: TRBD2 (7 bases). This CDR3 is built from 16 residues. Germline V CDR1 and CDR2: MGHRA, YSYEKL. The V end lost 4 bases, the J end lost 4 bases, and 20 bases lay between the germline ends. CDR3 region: CASSRREEGGLYEQYF. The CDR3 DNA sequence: TGCGCCAGCAGCCGCCGGGAGGAGGGGGGATTATACGAGCAGTACTTC.

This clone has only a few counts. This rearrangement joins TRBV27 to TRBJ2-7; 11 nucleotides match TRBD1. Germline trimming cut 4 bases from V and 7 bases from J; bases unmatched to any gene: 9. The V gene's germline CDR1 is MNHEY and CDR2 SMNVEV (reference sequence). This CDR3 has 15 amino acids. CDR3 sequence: CASSSLGQGAEEQYF. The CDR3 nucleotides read TGTGCCAGCAGTTCCCTCGGACAGGGGGCAGAGGAGCAGTACTTC.

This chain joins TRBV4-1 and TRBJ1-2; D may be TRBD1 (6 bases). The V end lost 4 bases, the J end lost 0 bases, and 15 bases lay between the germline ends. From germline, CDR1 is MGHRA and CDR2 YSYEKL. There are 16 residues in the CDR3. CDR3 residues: CASSRGRQATNYGYTF. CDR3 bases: TGCGCCAGCAGCCGTGGGAGACAGGCGACTAACTATGGCTACACCTTC.

The CDR3 bases are TGTGCCAGCAGCCAGGGGAGGGCTAGCGGGGACCTCACAGATACGCAGTATTTT. Amino acid sequence: CASSQGRASGDLTDTQYF. The rearrangement joins TRBV28 to TRBJ2-3, with 9 bases lining up with TRBD2. The germline V gene has CDR1 MDHEN and CDR2 SYDVKM. This CDR3 spans 18 amino acids. The V segment lost 6 bases and the J segment 2 bases; nucleotides outside the gene matches: 15.

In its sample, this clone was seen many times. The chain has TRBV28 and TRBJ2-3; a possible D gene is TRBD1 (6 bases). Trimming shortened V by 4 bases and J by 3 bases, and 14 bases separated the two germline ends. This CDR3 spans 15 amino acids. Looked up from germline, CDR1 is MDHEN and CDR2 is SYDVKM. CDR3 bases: TGTGCCAGCAGTTCCCCCCCGGGACATACAGATACGCAGTATTTT. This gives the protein CASSSPPGHTDTQYF.

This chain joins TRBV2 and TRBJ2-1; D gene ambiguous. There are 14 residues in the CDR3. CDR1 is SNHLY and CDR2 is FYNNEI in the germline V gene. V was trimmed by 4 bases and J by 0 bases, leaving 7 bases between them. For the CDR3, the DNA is TGTGCCAGCAGTGTCCTAAGCTCCTACAATGAGCAGTTCTTC. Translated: CASSVLSSYNEQFF.

The DNA for the CDR3 is TGCGCCAGCAGCTTGGGCAATACCCGACAGAAAGCAGTCCACTTT. Its protein is CASSLGNTRQKAVHF. V usage is TRBV5-1 and J usage is TRBJ1-6; D is perhaps TRBD1 (5 bases). V was shortened by 0 bases and J by 17 bases, with 21 bases between the two germline ends. Germline V gene lookup returns CDR1 SGHRS and CDR2 YFSETQ. This CDR3 comprises 15 residues.

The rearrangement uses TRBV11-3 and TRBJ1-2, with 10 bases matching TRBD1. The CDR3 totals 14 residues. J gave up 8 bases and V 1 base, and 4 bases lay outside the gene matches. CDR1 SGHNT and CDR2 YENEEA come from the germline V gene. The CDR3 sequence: CASSLAGQGGGYTF. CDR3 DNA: TGTGCCAGCAGCTTAGCCGGACAGGGGGGCGGCTACACCTTC. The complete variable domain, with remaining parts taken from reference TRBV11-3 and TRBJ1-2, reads EAGVVQSPRYKIIEKKQPVAFWCNPISGHNTLYWYLQNLGQGPELLIRYENEEAVDDSQLPKDRFSAERLKGVDSTLKIQPAELGDSAVYLCASSLAGQGGGYTFGSGTRLTVV.

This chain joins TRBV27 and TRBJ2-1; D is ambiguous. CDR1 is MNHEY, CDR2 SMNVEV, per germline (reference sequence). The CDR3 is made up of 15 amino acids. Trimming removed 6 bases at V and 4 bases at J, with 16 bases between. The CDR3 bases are TGTGCCAGCAGCTCTCGAGCTATCGGTTACAATGAGCAGTTCTTC. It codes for CASSSRAIGYNEQFF.

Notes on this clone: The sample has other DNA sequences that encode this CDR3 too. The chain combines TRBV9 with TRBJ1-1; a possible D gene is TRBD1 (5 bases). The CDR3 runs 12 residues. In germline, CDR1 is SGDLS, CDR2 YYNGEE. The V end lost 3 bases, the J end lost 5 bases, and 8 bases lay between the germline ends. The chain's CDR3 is CASSASGTEAFF. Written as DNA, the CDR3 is TGTGCCAGCAGCGCCTCAGGGACTGAAGCTTTCTTT.

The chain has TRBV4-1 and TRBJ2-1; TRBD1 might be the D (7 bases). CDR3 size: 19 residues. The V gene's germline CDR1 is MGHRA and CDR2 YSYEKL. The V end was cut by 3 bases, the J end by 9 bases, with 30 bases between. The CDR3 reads CASSHPRGESPRSGGEQFF. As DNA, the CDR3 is TGCGCCAGCAGCCACCCCAGGGGGGAATCCCCGAGGTCAGGAGGTGAGCAGTTCTTC.

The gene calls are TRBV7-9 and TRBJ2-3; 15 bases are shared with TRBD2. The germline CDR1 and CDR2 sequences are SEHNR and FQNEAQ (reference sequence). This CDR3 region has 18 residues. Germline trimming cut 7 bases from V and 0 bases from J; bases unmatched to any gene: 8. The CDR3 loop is CASIQGTSGRPSTDTQYF. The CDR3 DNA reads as TGTGCCAGCATCCAGGGGACTAGCGGGAGGCCCAGCACAGATACGCAGTATTTT.

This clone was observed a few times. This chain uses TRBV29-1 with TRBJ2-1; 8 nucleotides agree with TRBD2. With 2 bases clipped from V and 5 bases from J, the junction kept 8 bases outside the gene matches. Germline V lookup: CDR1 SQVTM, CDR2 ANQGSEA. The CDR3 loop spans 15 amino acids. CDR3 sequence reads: CSVEPPGLVDNEQFF. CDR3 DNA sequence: TGCAGCGTTGAACCCCCGGGACTAGTCGACAATGAGCAGTTCTTC.

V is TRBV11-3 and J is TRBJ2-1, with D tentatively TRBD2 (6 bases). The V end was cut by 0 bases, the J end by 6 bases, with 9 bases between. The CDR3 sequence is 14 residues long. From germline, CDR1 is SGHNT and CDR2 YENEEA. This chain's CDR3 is CASSLDGGVNEQFF. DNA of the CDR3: TGTGCCAGCAGCTTAGATGGAGGGGTCAATGAGCAGTTCTTC.

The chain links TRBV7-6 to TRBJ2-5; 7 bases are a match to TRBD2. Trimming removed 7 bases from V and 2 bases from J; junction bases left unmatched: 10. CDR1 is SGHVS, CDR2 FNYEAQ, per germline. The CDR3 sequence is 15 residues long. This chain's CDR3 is CASTRIPSGQETQYF. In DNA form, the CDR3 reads TGTGCCAGCACTAGGATACCTAGCGGACAAGAGACCCAGTACTTC.

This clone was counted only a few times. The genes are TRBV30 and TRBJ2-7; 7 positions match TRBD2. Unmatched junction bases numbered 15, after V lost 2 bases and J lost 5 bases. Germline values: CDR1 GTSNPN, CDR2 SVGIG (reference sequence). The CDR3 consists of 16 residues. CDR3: CAWSNPGGLMGHEQYF. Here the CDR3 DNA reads TGTGCCTGGAGTAACCCCGGGGGACTAATGGGCCACGAGCAGTACTTC.

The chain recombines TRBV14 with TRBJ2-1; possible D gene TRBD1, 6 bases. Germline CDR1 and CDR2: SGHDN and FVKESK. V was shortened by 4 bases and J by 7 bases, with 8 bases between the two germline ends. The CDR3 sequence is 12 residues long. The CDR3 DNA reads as TGTGCCAGCAGCCCGCAGGGGAATGAGCAGTTCTTC. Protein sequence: CASSPQGNEQFF.

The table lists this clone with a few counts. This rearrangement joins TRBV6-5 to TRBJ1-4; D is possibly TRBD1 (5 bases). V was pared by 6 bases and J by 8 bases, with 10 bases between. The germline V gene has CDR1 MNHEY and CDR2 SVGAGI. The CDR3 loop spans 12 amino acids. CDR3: CASRRWGEKLFF. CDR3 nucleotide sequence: TGTGCCAGCAGACGGTGGGGCGAAAAACTGTTTTTT.

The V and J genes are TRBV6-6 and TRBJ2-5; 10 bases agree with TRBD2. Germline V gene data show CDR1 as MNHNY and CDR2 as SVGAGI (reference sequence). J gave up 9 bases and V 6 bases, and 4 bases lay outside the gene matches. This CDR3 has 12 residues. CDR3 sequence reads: CASSSGRAAQYF. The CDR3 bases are TGTGCCAGCAGCAGCGGGAGGGCAGCCCAGTACTTC.

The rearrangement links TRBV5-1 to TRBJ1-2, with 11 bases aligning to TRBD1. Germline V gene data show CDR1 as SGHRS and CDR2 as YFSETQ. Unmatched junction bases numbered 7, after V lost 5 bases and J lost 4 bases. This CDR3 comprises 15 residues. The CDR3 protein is CASRADRGLPYGYTF. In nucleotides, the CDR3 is TGCGCCAGCAGAGCGGACAGGGGGCTTCCCTATGGCTACACCTTC.

CDR3 amino acids: CAWSGGRSFYEQYF. CDR3 bases: TGTGCCTGGAGTGGCGGGAGGTCGTTTTACGAGCAGTACTTC. V usage is TRBV30 and J usage is TRBJ2-7; 8 bases match TRBD2. J gave up 4 bases and V 1 base, and 6 bases lay outside the gene matches. Per the germline V gene, CDR1 is GTSNPN and CDR2 is SVGIG (reference sequence). The CDR3 has 14 residues.

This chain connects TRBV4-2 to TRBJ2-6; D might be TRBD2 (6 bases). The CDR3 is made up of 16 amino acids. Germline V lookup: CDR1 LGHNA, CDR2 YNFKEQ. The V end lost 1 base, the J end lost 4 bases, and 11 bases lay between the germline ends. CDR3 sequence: CASSQGRGVGANVLTF. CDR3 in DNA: TGTGCCAGCAGCCAAGGGCGCGGGGTCGGGGCCAACGTCCTGACTTTC.

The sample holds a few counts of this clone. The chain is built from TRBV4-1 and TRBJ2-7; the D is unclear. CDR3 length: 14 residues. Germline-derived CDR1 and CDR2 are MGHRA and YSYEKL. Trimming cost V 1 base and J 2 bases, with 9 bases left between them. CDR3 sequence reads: CASSQVSSTYEQYF. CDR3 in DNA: TGCGCCAGCAGCCAAGTTAGCAGCACCTACGAGCAGTACTTC.

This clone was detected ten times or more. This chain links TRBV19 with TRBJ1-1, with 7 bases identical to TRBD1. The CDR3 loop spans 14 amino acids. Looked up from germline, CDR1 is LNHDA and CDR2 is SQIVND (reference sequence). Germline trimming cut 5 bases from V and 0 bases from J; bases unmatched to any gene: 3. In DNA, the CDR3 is TGTGCCAGTAGTTCTGACAGGGTGAACACTGAAGCTTTCTTT. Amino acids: CASSSDRVNTEAFF. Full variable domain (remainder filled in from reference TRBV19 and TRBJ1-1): DGGITQSPKYLFRKEGQNVTLSCEQNLNHDAMYWYRQDPGQGLRLIYYSQIVNDFQKGDIAEGYSVSREKKESFPLTVTSAQKNPTAFYLCASSSDRVNTEAFFGQGTRLTVV.

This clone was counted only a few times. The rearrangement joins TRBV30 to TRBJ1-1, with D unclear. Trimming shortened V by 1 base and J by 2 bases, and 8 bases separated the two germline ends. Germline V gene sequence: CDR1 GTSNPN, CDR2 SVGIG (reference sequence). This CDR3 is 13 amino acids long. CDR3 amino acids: CAWSEDSNTEAFF. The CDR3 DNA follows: TGTGCCTGGAGTGAGGACTCTAACACTGAAGCTTTCTTT.

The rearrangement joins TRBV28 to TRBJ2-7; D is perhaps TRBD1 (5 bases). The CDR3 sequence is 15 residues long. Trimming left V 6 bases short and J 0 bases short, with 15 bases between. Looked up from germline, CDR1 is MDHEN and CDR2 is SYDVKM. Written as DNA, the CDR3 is TGTGCCAGCAGAGACCTGACAGTAGCCTCCTACGAGCAGTACTTC. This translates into CASRDLTVASYEQYF.

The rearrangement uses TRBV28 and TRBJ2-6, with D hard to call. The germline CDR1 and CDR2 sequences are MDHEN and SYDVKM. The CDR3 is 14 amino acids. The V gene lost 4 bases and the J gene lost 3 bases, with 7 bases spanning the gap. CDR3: CASSSAVGANVLTF. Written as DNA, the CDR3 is TGTGCCAGCAGTTCGGCGGTTGGGGCCAACGTCCTGACTTTC.

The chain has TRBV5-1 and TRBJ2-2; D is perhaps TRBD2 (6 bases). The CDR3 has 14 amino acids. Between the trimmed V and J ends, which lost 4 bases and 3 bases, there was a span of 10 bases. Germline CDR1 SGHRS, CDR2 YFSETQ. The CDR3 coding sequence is TGCGCCAGCAGCCGGGACTCAGACACCGGGGAGCTGTTTTTT. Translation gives CASSRDSDTGELFF.

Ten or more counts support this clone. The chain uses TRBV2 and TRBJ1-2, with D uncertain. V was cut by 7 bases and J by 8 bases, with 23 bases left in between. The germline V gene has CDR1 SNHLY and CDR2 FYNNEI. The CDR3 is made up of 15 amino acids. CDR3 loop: CASTSGELAREGYTF. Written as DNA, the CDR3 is TGTGCCAGCACGTCCGGGGAACTGGCTCGAGAGGGCTACACCTTC.